One TCR beta chain is described in this entry. This sample was taken from a study of cytotoxic CD8 clonotypes in ibrutinib-treated CLL. Study at large: Samples had a mean of around 250,000 productive templates and around 90,000 productive rearrangements.

Library input was around 1.9 micrograms of DNA from cryopreserved PBMCs. Trimming cost V 2 bases and J 5 bases, with 15 bases left between them. Germline values: CDR1 SEHNR, CDR2 FQNEAQ (reference sequence). The CDR3 runs 15 residues. Sequencing was performed with immunoSEQ multiplex PCR; in TCRdb, only in-frame clones are kept and a portion is missing. The sample holds roughly 180,000 clones, 70% to 85% seen once. The chain has TRBV7-9 and TRBJ1-1, with D uncertain. This receptor was identified in a human donor with chronic lymphocytic leukemia. The starting material was PBMCs, obtained after 24 months of ibrutinib treatment. As DNA, the CDR3 is TGTGCCAGCAGCTTATTATCCAGCCGGGGAACTGAAGCTTTCTTT. Protein product: CASSLLSSRGTEAFF.